This paragraph reports one T cell receptor (beta chain). Its cognate antigen is unknown. These data come from a study of T cell responses to AZD1222 COVID-19 vaccine. This table comes from immunoSEQ multiplex PCR, and its TCRdb copy is limited to in-frame clones, with some not included. The table lists fewer than 150,000 clones, about 87% of them singletons, with about 4.9% in the top ten. Study results and caveats: The donor group comprised mostly white British people and more females; the analysis possibly underestimated clonal diversity.

CDR3 length: 15 amino acids. Trimming shortened V by 0 bases and J by 1 base, and 9 bases separated the two germline ends. Germline V CDR1 and CDR2: MNHNY, SVGAGI (reference sequence). This clonotype originated in an adult in good health. This sample comprised peripheral blood, obtained on day 0 of AZD1222 vaccination. This chain connects TRBV6-6 to TRBJ1-1; D is unclear. The CDR3 spells CASSYSKPGNTEAFF. CDR3 DNA sequence: TGTGCCAGCAGTTACTCGAAGCCGGGGAACACTGAAGCTTTCTTT.